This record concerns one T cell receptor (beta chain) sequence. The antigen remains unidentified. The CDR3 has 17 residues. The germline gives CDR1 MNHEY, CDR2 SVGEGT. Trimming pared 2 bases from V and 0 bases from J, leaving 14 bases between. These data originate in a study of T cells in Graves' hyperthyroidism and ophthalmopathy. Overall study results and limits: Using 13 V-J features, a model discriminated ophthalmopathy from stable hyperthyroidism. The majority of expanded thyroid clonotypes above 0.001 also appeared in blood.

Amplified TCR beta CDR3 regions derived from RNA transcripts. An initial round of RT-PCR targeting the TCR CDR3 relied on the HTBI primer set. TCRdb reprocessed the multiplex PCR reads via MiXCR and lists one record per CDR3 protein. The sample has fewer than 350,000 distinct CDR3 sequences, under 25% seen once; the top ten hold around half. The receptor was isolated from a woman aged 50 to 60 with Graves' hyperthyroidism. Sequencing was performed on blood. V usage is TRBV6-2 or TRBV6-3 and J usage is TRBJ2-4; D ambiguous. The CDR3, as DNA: TGTGCCAGCAGTTACCGGGCCGGTCCTTTAGCCAAAAACATTCAGTACTTC. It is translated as CASSYRAGPLAKNIQYF.